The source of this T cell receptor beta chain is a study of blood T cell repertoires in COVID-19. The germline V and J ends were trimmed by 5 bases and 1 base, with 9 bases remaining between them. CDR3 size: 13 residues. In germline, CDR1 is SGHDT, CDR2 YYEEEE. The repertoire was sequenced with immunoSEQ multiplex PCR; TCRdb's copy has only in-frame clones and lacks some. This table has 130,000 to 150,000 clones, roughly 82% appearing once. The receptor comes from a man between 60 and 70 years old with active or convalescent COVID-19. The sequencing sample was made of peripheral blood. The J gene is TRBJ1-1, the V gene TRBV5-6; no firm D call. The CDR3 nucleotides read TGTGCCAGCAGGCAGGTCGGGAACACTGAAGCTTTCTTT. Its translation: CASRQVGNTEAFF. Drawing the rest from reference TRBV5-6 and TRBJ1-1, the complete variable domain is DAGVTQSPTHLIKTRGQQVTLRCSPKSGHDTVSWYQQALGQGPQFIFQYYEEEERQRGNFPDRFSGHQFPNYSSELNVNALLLGDSALYLCASRQVGNTEAFFGQGTRLTVV.